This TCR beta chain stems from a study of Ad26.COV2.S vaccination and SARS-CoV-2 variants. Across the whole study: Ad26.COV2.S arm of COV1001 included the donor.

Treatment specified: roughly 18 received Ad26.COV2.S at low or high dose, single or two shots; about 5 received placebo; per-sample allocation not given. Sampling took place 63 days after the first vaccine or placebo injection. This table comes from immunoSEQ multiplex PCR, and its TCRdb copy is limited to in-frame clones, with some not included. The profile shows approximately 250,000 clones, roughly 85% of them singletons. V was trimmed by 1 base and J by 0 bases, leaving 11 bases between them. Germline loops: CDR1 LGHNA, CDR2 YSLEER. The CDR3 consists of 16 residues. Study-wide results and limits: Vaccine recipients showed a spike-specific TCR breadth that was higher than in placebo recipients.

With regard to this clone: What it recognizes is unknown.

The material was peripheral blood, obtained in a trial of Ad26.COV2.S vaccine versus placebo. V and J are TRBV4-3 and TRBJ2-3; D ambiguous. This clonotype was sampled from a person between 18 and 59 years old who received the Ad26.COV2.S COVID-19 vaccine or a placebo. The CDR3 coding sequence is TGCGCCAGCAGCCAAGCCCCGTTTTCTAGCACAGATACGCAGTATTTT. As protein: CASSQAPFSSTDTQYF.